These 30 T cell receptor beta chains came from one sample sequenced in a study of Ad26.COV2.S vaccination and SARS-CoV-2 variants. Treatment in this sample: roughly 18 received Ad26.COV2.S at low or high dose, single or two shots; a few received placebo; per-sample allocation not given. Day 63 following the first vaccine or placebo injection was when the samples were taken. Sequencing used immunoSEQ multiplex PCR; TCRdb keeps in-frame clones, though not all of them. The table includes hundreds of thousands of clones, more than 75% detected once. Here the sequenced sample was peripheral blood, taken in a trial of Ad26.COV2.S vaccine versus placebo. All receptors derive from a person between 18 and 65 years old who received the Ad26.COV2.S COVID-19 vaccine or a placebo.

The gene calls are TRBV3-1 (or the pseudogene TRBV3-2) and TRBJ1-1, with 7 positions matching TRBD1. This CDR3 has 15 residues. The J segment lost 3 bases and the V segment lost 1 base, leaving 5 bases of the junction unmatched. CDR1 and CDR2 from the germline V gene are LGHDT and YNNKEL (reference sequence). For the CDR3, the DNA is TGTGCCAGCAGCCAAGCGCAGGGGGTTTACACTGAAGCTTTCTTT. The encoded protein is CASSQAQGVYTEAFF.

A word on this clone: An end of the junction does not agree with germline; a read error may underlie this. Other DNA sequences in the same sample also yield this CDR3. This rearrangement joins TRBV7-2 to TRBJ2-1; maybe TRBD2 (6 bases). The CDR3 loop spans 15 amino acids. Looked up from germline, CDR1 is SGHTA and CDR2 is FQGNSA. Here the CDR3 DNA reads TGTGCCAGCAGCCTAGCGTCAAGCTCCTACAATGAGCAGTTCTTC. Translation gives CASSLASSSYNEQFF.

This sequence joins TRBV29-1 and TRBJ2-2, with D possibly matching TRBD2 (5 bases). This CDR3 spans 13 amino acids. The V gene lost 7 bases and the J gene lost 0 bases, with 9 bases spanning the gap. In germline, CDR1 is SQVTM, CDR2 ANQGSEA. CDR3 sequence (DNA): TGCAGCGCCCCGGGATCGAACACCGGGGAGCTGTTTTTT. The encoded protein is CSAPGSNTGELFF.

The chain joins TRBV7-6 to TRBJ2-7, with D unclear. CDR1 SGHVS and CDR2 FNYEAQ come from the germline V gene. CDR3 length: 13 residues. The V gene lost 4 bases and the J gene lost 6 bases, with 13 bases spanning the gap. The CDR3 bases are TGTGCCAGCAGCTCAGTTACAGAAGGCGAGCAGTACTTC. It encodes CASSSVTEGEQYF.

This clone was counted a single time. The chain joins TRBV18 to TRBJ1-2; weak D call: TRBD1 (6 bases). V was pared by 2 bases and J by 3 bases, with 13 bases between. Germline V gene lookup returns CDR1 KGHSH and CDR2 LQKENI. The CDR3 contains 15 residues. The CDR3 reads CASSPTHREDYGYTF. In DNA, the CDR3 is TGTGCCAGCTCACCAACGCACAGGGAGGACTATGGCTACACCTTC.

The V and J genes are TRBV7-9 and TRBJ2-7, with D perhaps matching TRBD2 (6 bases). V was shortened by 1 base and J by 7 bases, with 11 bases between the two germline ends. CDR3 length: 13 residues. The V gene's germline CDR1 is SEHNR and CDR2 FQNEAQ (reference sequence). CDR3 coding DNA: TGTGCCAGCAGCTTAGAACGGGCGGGGGAGCAGTACTTC. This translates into CASSLERAGEQYF.

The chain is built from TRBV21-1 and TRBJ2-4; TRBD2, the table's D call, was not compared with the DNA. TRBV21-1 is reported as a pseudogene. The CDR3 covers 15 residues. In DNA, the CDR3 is TGTGCCAGCAGCAAACCGGCGGGAGTACAAAACATTCAGTACTTC. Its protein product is CASSKPAGVQNIQYF.

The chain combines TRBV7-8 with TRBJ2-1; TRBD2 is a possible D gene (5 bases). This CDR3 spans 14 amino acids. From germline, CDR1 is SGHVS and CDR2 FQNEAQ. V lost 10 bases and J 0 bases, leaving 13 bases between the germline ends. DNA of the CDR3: TGTGCCACTAGCCGGGTGCACTCCTACAATGAGCAGTTCTTC. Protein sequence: CATSRVHSYNEQFF.

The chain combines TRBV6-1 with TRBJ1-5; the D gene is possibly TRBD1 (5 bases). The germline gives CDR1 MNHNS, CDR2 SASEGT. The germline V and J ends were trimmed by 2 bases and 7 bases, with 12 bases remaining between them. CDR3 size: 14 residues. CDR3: CASSEMGGRQPQHF. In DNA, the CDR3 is TGTGCCAGCAGTGAAATGGGGGGGAGACAGCCCCAGCATTTT.

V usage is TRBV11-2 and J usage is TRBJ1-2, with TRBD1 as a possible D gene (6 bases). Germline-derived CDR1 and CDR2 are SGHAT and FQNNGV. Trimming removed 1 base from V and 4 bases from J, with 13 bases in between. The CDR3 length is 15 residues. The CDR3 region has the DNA TGTGCCAGCAGCTTAGTTCTGGGGGCTGCCTATGGCTACACCTTC. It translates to CASSLVLGAAYGYTF.

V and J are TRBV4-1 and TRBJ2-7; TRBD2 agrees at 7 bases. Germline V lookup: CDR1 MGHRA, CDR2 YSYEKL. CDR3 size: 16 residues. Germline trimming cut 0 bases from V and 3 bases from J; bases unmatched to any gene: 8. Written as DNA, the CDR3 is TGCGCCAGCAGCCAAGAAACGCTAGCGGATTTCTACGAGCAGTACTTC. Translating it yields CASSQETLADFYEQYF.

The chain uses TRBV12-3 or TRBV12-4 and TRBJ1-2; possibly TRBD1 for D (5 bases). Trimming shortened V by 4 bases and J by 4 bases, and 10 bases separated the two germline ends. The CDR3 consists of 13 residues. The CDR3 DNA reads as TGTGCCAGCAGTTGGGGGACGGTCTATGGCTACACCTTC. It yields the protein CASSWGTVYGYTF.

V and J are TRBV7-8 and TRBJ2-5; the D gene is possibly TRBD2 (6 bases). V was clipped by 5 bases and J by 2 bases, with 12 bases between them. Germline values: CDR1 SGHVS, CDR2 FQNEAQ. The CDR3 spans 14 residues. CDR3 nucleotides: TGTGCCAGCAGCGCGGGGCAGGGTCAAGAGACCCAGTACTTC. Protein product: CASSAGQGQETQYF.

In nucleotides, the CDR3 is TGTGCCAGCGAACTAGCGGAGAGCACAGATACGCAGTATTTT. Protein: CASELAESTDTQYF. This chain connects TRBV6-5 to TRBJ2-3, with 8 bases identical to TRBD2. The CDR3 is made up of 14 amino acids. Germline lookup yields CDR1 MNHEY and CDR2 SVGAGI. With V trimmed by 8 bases and J by 0 bases, 4 bases remained unmatched.

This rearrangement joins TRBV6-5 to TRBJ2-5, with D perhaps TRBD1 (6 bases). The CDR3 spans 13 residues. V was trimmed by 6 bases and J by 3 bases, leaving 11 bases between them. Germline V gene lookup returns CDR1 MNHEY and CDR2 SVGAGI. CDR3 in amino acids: CASRKRTEETQYF. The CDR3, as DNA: TGTGCCAGCAGAAAGAGGACAGAAGAGACCCAGTACTTC.

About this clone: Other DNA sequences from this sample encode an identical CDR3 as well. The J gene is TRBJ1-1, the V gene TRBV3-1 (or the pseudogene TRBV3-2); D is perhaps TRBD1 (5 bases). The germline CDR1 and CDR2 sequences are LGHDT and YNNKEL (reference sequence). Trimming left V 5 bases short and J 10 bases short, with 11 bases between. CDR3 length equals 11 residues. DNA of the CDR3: TGTGCCAGCAGCTCCCAGGGTGGAGCTTTCTTT. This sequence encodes CASSSQGGAFF.

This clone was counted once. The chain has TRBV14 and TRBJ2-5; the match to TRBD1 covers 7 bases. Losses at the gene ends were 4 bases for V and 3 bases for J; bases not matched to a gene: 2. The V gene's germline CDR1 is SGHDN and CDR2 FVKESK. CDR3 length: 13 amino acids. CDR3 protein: CASSRGTEETQYF. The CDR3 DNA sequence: TGTGCCAGCAGCCGAGGGACAGAAGAGACCCAGTACTTC.

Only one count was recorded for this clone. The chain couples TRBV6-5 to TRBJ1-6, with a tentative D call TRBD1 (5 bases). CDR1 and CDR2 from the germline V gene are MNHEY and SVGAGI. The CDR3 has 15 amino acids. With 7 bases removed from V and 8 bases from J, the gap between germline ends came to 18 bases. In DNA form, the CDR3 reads TGTGCCAGCACTACCTCCCGGGGGGGTTATTCACCCCTCCACTTT. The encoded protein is CASTTSRGGYSPLHF.

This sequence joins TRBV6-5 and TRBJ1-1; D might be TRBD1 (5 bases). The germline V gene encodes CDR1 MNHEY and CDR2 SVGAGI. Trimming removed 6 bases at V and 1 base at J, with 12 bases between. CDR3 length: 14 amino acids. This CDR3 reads CASSYRWANTEAFF. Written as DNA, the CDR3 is TGTGCCAGCAGCTACAGGTGGGCGAACACTGAAGCTTTCTTT.

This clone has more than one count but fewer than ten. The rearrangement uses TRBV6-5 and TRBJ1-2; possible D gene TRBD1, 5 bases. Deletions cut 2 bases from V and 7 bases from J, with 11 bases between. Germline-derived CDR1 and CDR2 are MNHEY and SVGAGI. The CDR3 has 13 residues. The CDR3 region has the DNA TGTGCCAGCAGTTACAAGGGGCATCGTGGCTACACCTTC. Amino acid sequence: CASSYKGHRGYTF.

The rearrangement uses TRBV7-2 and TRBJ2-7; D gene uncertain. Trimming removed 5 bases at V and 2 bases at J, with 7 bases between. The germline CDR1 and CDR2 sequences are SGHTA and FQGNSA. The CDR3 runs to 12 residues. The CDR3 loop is CASSQSPYEQYF. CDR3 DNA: TGTGCCAGCAGCCAGTCCCCCTACGAGCAGTACTTC.

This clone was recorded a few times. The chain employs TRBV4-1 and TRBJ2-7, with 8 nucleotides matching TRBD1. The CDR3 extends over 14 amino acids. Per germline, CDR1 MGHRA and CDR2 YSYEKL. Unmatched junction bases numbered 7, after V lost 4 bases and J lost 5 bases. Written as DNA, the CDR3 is TGCGCCAGCAGCCGAGACAGGGGAGGACACGAGCAGTACTTC. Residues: CASSRDRGGHEQYF.

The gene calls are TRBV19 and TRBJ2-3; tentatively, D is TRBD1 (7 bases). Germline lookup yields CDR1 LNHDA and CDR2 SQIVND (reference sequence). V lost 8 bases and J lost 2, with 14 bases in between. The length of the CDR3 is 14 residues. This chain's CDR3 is CASARQGLTDTQYF. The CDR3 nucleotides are TGTGCCAGTGCCCGACAGGGACTCACAGATACGCAGTATTTT.

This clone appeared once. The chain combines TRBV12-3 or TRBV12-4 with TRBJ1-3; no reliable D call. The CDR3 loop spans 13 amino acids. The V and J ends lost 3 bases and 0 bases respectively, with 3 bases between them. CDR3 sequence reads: CASSLGSGNTIYF. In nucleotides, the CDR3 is TGTGCCAGCAGTTTGGGCTCTGGAAACACCATATATTTT.

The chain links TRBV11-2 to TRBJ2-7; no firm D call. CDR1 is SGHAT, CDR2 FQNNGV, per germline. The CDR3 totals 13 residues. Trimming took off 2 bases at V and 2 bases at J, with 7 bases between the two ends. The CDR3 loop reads CASSLRDPYEQYF. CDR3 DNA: TGTGCCAGCAGCTTAAGGGATCCCTACGAGCAGTACTTC.

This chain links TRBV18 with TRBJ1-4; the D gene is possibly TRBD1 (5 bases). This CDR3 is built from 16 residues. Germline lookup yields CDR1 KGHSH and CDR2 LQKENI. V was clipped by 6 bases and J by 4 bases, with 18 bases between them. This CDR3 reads CASSPQPGRFNEKLFF. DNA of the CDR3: TGTGCCAGCTCGCCGCAACCGGGACGGTTTAATGAAAAACTGTTTTTT.

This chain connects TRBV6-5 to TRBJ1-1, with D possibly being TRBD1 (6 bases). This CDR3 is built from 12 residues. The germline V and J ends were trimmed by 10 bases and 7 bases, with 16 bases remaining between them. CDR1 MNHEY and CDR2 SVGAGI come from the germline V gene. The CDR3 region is CATVAGVVEAFF. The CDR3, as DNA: TGTGCCACCGTGGCAGGGGTGGTTGAAGCTTTCTTT.

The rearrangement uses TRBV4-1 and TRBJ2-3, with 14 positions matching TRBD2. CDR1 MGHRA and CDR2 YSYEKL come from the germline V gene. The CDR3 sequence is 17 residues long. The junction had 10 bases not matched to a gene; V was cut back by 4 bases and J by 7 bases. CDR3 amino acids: CASSRFQGLAGENTQYF. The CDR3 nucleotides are TGCGCCAGCAGCCGCTTTCAGGGACTAGCGGGAGAAAATACGCAGTATTTT.

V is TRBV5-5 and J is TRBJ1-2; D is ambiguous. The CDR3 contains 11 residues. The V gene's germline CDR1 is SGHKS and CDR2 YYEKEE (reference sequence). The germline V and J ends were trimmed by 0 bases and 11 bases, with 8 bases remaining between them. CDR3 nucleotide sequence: TGTGCCAGCAGCTTGGACAGTTCATACACCTTC. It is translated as CASSLDSSYTF.

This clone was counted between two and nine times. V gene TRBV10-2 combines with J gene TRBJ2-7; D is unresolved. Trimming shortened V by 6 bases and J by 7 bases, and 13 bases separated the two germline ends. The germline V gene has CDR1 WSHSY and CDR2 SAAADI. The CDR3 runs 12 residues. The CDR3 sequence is CASRVESGEQYF. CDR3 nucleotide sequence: TGCGCCAGCAGGGTTGAGTCCGGGGAGCAGTACTTC.